Sequencing of this T cell receptor beta chain was carried out in a study of T cell responses to AZD1222 COVID-19 vaccine (dated by TCRdb to the early 2020s). About the full investigation: AZD1222 recipients whose second dose came at about 4 weeks and those whose second dose came at about 12 weeks were combined into one group, since spike-specific TCR depth and breadth did not differ between the two schedules. TCR sequencing covered over 230 trial participants: about 210 given two doses of AZD1222 and 26 given two doses of MenACWY control vaccine. Trial participants were enrolled into age subgroups of 18-55, 56-69 and 70-plus years, which contained around 150, 28 and 57 TCR-sequenced participants, respectively.

The CDR3 regions of human TCRbeta chains were analyzed by immunosequencing. From the authors' description of their analysis: Repertoire TCRs were matched against a reference library of SARS-CoV-2-specific TCRs generated with the MIRA antigen-specificity platform. Breadth meant the fraction of unique TCRs that were SARS-CoV-2-associated, whereas depth meant the fraction of total T cells that were SARS-CoV-2-associated. Using the MIRA data, each spike-specific TCR was assigned both to the spike region to which the TCR was reactive and to a CD4 or CD8 class. Log10-transformed breadth and depth values were compared by one-way ANOVA with Sidak's multiple comparisons tests. TCRdb limited this immuneACCESS table to in-frame rearrangements with V and J called. A share of clones is missing; checked studies link under half to unresolved V genes, and the rest is unexplained. D and trimming were read from the DNA, whereas the V and J calls and clone size are those reported in that table. Present in this sample are 60,000 to 70,000 clones, roughly 85% of which were seen just once. The ten most abundant clones make up roughly 19% of the sample.

Beyond this particular receptor, the publication reports: Reportedly, close to half of the unique spike-specific TCRs recognized epitopes lying outside the regions that are mutated in the B.1.351 and B.1.1.7 variants. Participants were mostly white British, with more females than males. The authors suggested clonal diversity may have been underestimated. The 56-69-year group was small, and its depth increase did not reach significance, likely because of low power. Conclusions about previously exposed vaccinees were limited because only six AZD1222 recipients were SARS-CoV-2 seropositive at baseline. CD4 TCRs associated with the vaccine covered the entire spike protein, and the dominant responses were in regions 160-218 and 743-854. Spike-specific TCR breadth and depth rose significantly after two AZD1222 doses compared with day 0 and with MenACWY recipients. Because no samples from the day 14 peak response were available, repertoires could be characterized only after the peak T cell response.

As concerns this clone: It has no known antigen specificity. Base qualities are not recorded, but no much larger clone differs from it by a single base.

V and J lose 2 bases and 2 bases, and a span of 7 bases separates them. In the germline V gene (reference sequence), CDR1 corresponds to SEHNR and CDR2 to FQNEAQ. Counted from cysteine to phenylalanine, this CDR3 has 14 amino acids. Of the read, only the CDR3 DNA is kept; its 42 bases are in frame from base 1. In light of the paper, this sample's time point label describes: baseline before first vaccination. Samples from vaccinated people were obtained from the UK trials COV001 and COV002, which included a single-blind randomized controlled phase 2/3 trial of AZD1222 (ChAdOx1 nCoV-19) in healthy adults. For TCRbeta chain sequencing, PBMC samples were collected from trial participants at day 0 and at day 28 after the second dose.

The rearranged chain carries TRBV7-9 and TRBJ1-5, with the identity of the D gene unclear. Material: peripheral blood, obtained on day 0 of AZD1222 vaccination. The sequence derives from an adult in good health. CDR3 sequence: CASSLTRGNQPQHF. The DNA reads TGTGCCAGCAGCTTAACAAGGGGCAATCAGCCCCAGCATTTT.